Below, one TCR beta chain is given with its context. Its antigen remains unidentified. What was sequenced were expressed TCRB transcripts, since all of the isolated RNA had been reverse transcribed. Sequencing used immunoSEQ multiplex PCR; TCRdb keeps in-frame clones, though not all of them. Of about 45,000 clones listed, over 50% are singletons. Germline V gene lookup returns CDR1 MDHEN and CDR2 SYDVKM. The CDR3 runs to 12 residues. The trim removed 6 bases at V and 6 bases at J, leaving 4 bases unmatched. This sample stems from a study of beta chain features in type 1 diabetes. Notes on the study in general: PCR might show a preference for shorter templates, equally across patients and controls. Insertion counts at VDJ junctions were lower in type 1 diabetes patients, who also showed more deletions there. Shortening that was moderate but significant affected the TCRB CDR3s of Type 1 diabetes patients in all four CD4+ subsets.

This TCR was recovered from a young woman in good health. The specimen was Tregs from blood. This rearrangement joins TRBV28 to TRBJ2-7, with 8 bases aligning to TRBD1. CDR3 coding DNA: TGTGCCAGCAGACTTACAGGGGGCGAGCAGTACTTC. Translated, it gives CASRLTGGEQYF.